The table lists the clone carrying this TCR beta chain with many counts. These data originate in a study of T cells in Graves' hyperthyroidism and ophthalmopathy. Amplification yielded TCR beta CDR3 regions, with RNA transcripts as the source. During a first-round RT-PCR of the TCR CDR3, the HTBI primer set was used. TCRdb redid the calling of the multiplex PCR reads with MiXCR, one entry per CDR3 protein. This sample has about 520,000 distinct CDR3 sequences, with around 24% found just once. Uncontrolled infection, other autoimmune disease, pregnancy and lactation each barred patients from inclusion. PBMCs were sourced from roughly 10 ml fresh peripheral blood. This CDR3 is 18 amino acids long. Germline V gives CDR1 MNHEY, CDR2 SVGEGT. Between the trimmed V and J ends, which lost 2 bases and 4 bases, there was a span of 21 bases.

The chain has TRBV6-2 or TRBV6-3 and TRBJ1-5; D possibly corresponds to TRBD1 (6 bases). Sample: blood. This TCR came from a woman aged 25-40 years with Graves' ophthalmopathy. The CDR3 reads CASSYPVWKTGSNQPQHF. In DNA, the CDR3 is TGTGCCAGCAGTTACCCGGTCTGGAAGACAGGATCTAATCAGCCCCAGCATTTT.